This is a list of T cell receptor beta chains from one sample in a study of cytomegalovirus exposure and HLA in healthy donors. Here immunoSEQ multiplex PCR was the method, and the copy in TCRdb shows in-frame clones only, minus some. The data contain about 160,000 clones, 75% of them singletons. Specimen: PBMCs. The receptor source for this set is a woman aged 50 to 60 in good health and CMV-seropositive. Each CDR3 is given with its conserved first and last residue. Each record gives: clone size, V gene, D gene, J gene, CDR3 protein, CDR3 DNA. The D gene is left open where the match is weak. A row's size may be missing; if present it is once, few, many or a size class.

size: few
V: TRBV19
D: -
J: TRBJ1-1
CDR3: CASSLSMNTEAFF
DNA: TGTGCCAGTAGTTTATCTATGAACACTGAAGCTTTCTTT

size: -
V: TRBV30
D: TRBD2
J: TRBJ2-7
CDR3: CATGAGSSYEQYF
DNA: TGTGCTACTGGAGCGGGGAGCTCCTACGAGCAGTACTTC

size: -
V: TRBV2
D: TRBD1
J: TRBJ1-1
CDR3: CASRGQKEAFF
DNA: TGTGCCAGCAGGGGACAGAAGGAAGCTTTCTTT

size: -
V: TRBV19
D: -
J: TRBJ1-3
CDR3: CASTTVSSGNTIYF
DNA: TGTGCCAGTACCACAGTGAGCTCTGGAAACACCATATATTTT

size: once
V: TRBV9
D: -
J: TRBJ2-3
CDR3: CASSPPGGLTDTQYF
DNA: TGTGCCAGCAGCCCCCCGGGGGGCTTAACAGATACGCAGTATTTT

size: -
V: TRBV6-5
D: -
J: TRBJ1-2
CDR3: CASSLRTDYGYTF
DNA: TGTGCCAGCAGCCTCCGGACAGACTATGGCTACACCTTC

size: few
V: TRBV7-9
D: TRBD1
J: TRBJ2-7
CDR3: CASSLDAGGEQYF
DNA: TGTGCCAGCAGCTTAGACGCAGGGGGCGAGCAGTACTTC

size: -
V: TRBV5-1
D: -
J: TRBJ1-2
CDR3: CASRDQGSNYGYTF
DNA: TGCGCCAGCAGAGATCAGGGATCTAACTATGGCTACACCTTC

size: -
V: TRBV5-1
D: -
J: TRBJ1-2
CDR3: CASSLGSSGGGYTF
DNA: TGCGCCAGCAGCTTGGGATCTTCGGGTGGAGGCTACACCTTC

size: -
V: TRBV5-1
D: TRBD1
J: TRBJ1-4
CDR3: CASSWGTGGYEKLFF
DNA: TGCGCCAGCAGCTGGGGGACAGGGGGGTATGAAAAACTGTTTTTT

size: -
V: TRBV6-5
D: TRBD1
J: TRBJ2-3
CDR3: CASSYEGANTQYF
DNA: TGTGCCAGCAGTTACGAGGGGGCAAATACGCAGTATTTT

size: -
V: TRBV5-1
D: TRBD1
J: TRBJ2-5
CDR3: CASSLGQGWETQYF
DNA: TGCGCCAGCAGCTTAGGACAGGGCTGGGAGACCCAGTACTTC

size: -
V: TRBV19
D: TRBD2
J: TRBJ2-5
CDR3: CASSTSAGTSGGAQYF
DNA: TGTGCCAGTAGTACATCCGCCGGGACTAGCGGGGGGGCCCAGTACTTC

size: -
V: TRBV19
D: -
J: TRBJ2-3
CDR3: CASSMYSSTDTQYF
DNA: TGTGCCAGTAGTATGTACAGCAGCACAGATACGCAGTATTTT

size: -
V: TRBV18
D: TRBD1
J: TRBJ1-5
CDR3: CASSPGTGDSNQPQHF
DNA: TGTGCCAGCTCACCAGGGACAGGGGATAGCAATCAGCCCCAGCATTTT

size: once
V: TRBV27
D: TRBD2
J: TRBJ2-7
CDR3: CASRPTSGGYEQYF
DNA: TGTGCCAGCAGACCGACTAGCGGGGGTTACGAGCAGTACTTC

size: -
V: TRBV6-1
D: -
J: TRBJ2-7
CDR3: CAGRTNYEQYF
DNA: TGTGCCGGTCGGACAAACTACGAGCAGTACTTC

size: -
V: TRBV11-2
D: TRBD2
J: TRBJ2-5
CDR3: CASSFGLAGLFRETQYF
DNA: TGTGCCAGCAGCTTCGGGCTAGCGGGATTGTTTAGGGAGACCCAGTACTTC

size: -
V: TRBV4-1
D: -
J: TRBJ1-2
CDR3: CASSQDPQIYGYTF
DNA: TGCGCCAGCAGCCAAGATCCCCAGATCTATGGCTACACCTTC

size: -
V: TRBV5-1
D: -
J: TRBJ1-1
CDR3: CASSFLRANTEAFF
DNA: TGCGCCAGCAGCTTTCTCCGCGCAAACACTGAAGCTTTCTTT

size: -
V: TRBV5-1
D: TRBD2
J: TRBJ2-3
CDR3: CASSLGLATDTQYF
DNA: TGCGCCAGCAGCTTGGGACTAGCAACAGATACGCAGTATTTT

size: -
V: TRBV6-5
D: TRBD1
J: TRBJ2-7
CDR3: CASSTLQGAGEQYF
DNA: TGTGCCAGCAGTACCTTACAGGGGGCGGGCGAGCAGTACTTC

size: few
V: TRBV5-6
D: -
J: TRBJ1-2
CDR3: CASSLGGGVSLYGYTF
DNA: TGTGCCAGCAGCTTGGGCGGCGGCGTCAGTCTCTATGGCTACACCTTC

size: -
V: TRBV19
D: TRBD1
J: TRBJ1-2
CDR3: CASHPEGDREWTNYGYTF
DNA: TGTGCCAGTCACCCTGAAGGGGACAGGGAATGGACGAACTATGGCTACACCTTC

size: -
V: TRBV11-3
D: TRBD1
J: TRBJ2-7
CDR3: CASSLDPPTGTIYEQYF
DNA: TGTGCCAGCAGCTTAGACCCTCCGACAGGGACGATCTACGAGCAGTACTTC

size: -
V: TRBV5-1
D: -
J: TRBJ2-7
CDR3: CASSTQRSYEQYF
DNA: TGCGCCAGCAGTACGCAGCGGTCCTACGAGCAGTACTTC

size: -
V: TRBV4-2
D: -
J: TRBJ1-4
CDR3: CASSQTEGNGNEKLFF
DNA: TGTGCCAGCAGCCAAACGGAGGGTAACGGTAATGAAAAACTGTTTTTT

size: few
V: TRBV10-3
D: -
J: TRBJ1-1
CDR3: CAIRARGTEAFF
DNA: TGTGCCATCAGGGCCCGGGGCACTGAAGCTTTCTTT

size: -
V: TRBV5-6
D: -
J: TRBJ1-2
CDR3: CASSLVTANYGYTF
DNA: TGTGCCAGCAGCTTGGTGACAGCCAATTATGGCTACACCTTC

size: few
V: TRBV19
D: -
J: TRBJ1-5
CDR3: CASKEQINQPQHF
DNA: TGTGCCAGTAAGGAACAGATCAATCAGCCCCAGCATTTT

size: -
V: TRBV11-2
D: TRBD2
J: TRBJ2-3
CDR3: CASSTWTSGDLTDTQYF
DNA: TGTGCCAGCAGCACATGGACTAGCGGGGATCTCACAGATACGCAGTATTTT

size: -
V: TRBV5-1
D: -
J: TRBJ2-5
CDR3: CASSLASTGWETQYF
DNA: TGCGCCAGCAGCTTGGCTAGTACTGGTTGGGAGACCCAGTACTTC

size: -
V: TRBV2
D: -
J: TRBJ1-4
CDR3: CASSVEGAANEKLFF
DNA: TGTGCCAGCAGTGTTGAAGGGGCGGCTAATGAAAAACTGTTTTTT

size: -
V: TRBV6-1
D: -
J: TRBJ1-5
CDR3: CASSAKQPTVDPSIF
DNA: -

size: -
V: TRBV5-1
D: TRBD2
J: TRBJ2-3
CDR3: CASSLVLAGGTTDTQYF
DNA: TGCGCCAGCAGCTTGGTACTAGCGGGGGGGACCACAGATACGCAGTATTTT

size: few
V: TRBV5-4
D: TRBD2
J: TRBJ2-1
CDR3: CASTPGGGGAVSYNEQFF
DNA: TGTGCCAGCACCCCCGGCGGCGGGGGGGCTGTGTCCTACAATGAGCAGTTCTTC

size: few
V: TRBV10-2
D: TRBD2
J: TRBJ2-1
CDR3: CASSDLAGGYNEQFF
DNA: TGCGCCAGCAGTGATCTAGCGGGGGGCTACAATGAGCAGTTCTTC

size: -
V: TRBV7-9
D: -
J: TRBJ1-1
CDR3: CSSSPPTESTEAFF
DNA: TGTTCCAGCAGCCCCCCGACAGAGAGCACTGAAGCTTTCTTT

size: -
V: TRBV9
D: -
J: TRBJ1-2
CDR3: CASSGGQGSYGGYTF
DNA: TGTGCCAGCAGCGGGGGTCAAGGGAGCTACGGAGGCTACACCTTC

size: few
V: TRBV11-3
D: -
J: TRBJ2-5
CDR3: CASSLGQGTQYF
DNA: TGTGCCAGCAGCTTAGGGCAGGGGACCCAGTACTTC

size: -
V: TRBV5-1
D: -
J: TRBJ2-7
CDR3: CASSLASGVEQYF
DNA: TGCGCCAGCAGCTTGGCATCCGGTGTCGAGCAGTACTTC

size: once
V: TRBV29-1
D: -
J: TRBJ2-1
CDR3: CSGQQYNEQFF
DNA: TGCAGCGGACAACAGTACAATGAGCAGTTCTTC

size: few
V: TRBV6-1
D: -
J: TRBJ2-7
CDR3: CASSGPGHDSYEQYF
DNA: TGTGCCAGCAGTGGCCCGGGACATGACTCCTACGAGCAGTACTTC

size: -
V: TRBV7-9
D: -
J: TRBJ1-1
CDR3: CASRQTGNTEAFF
DNA: TGTGCCAGCAGACAAACAGGAAACACTGAAGCTTTCTTT

size: few
V: TRBV6-5
D: -
J: TRBJ1-1
CDR3: CASSPGWEAPEAFF
DNA: TGTGCCAGCAGCCCAGGGTGGGAAGCCCCTGAAGCTTTCTTT

size: -
V: TRBV5-5
D: -
J: TRBJ2-6
CDR3: CASSPLDLQANVLTF
DNA: TGTGCCAGCAGCCCGCTAGATTTACAGGCCAACGTCCTGACTTTC

size: -
V: TRBV25-1
D: -
J: TRBJ2-3
CDR3: CASINPTEEITQYF
DNA: TGTGCCAGCATTAATCCGACAGAAGAGATAACGCAGTATTTT

size: -
V: TRBV2
D: -
J: TRBJ1-2
CDR3: CASSLDTNYGYTF
DNA: TGTGCCAGCAGCCTCGACACAAACTATGGCTACACCTTC

size: -
V: TRBV12-5
D: TRBD1
J: TRBJ1-2
CDR3: CASGSSGTGNLYTF
DNA: TGTGCTAGTGGTTCGTCCGGGACAGGGAATTTGTACACCTTC

size: -
V: TRBV4-2
D: -
J: TRBJ2-1
CDR3: CASSHAPVNVLYNEQFF
DNA: TGTGCCAGCAGCCATGCACCGGTTAATGTGCTATACAATGAGCAGTTCTTC

size: -
V: TRBV27
D: -
J: TRBJ2-2
CDR3: CASSNGGPPGELFF
DNA: TGTGCCAGCAGCAACGGGGGGCCCCCCGGGGAGCTGTTTTTT

size: -
V: TRBV12-5
D: TRBD1
J: TRBJ2-7
CDR3: CASSTGIYSQYF
DNA: TGTGCTAGTTCGACAGGGATTTATTCGCAGTACTTC

size: -
V: TRBV19
D: -
J: TRBJ1-4
CDR3: CASSIPGGVAKLFF
DNA: TGTGCCAGTAGTATCCCTGGAGGTGTCGCAAAACTGTTTTTT

size: -
V: TRBV11-3
D: TRBD2
J: TRBJ2-1
CDR3: CASTTSGVKNEQFF
DNA: TGTGCCAGCACCACTAGCGGGGTGAAAAATGAGCAGTTCTTC

size: -
V: TRBV7-9
D: TRBD1
J: TRBJ2-1
CDR3: CASSLRDREINEQFF
DNA: TGTGCCAGCAGCTTAAGGGACAGAGAGATCAATGAGCAGTTCTTC

size: -
V: TRBV5-8
D: -
J: TRBJ1-3
CDR3: CASSLKQGNTIYF
DNA: TGTGCCAGCAGCCTAAAACAGGGAAACACCATATATTTT

size: -
V: TRBV2
D: TRBD1
J: TRBJ1-2
CDR3: CASSPGTGIGYTF
DNA: TGTGCCAGCAGTCCGGGGACAGGGATAGGCTACACCTTC

size: -
V: TRBV4-1
D: TRBD2
J: TRBJ2-1
CDR3: CASSQGLAMYNEQFF
DNA: TGCGCCAGCAGCCAAGGACTAGCGATGTACAATGAGCAGTTCTTC

size: few
V: TRBV9
D: -
J: TRBJ1-1
CDR3: CASNRQGNTEAFF
DNA: TGTGCCAGCAACCGTCAGGGGAACACTGAAGCTTTCTTT